This T cell receptor (beta chain) derives from a study of blood T cell repertoires in COVID-19 (dated by TCRdb to the early 2020s). Describing the broader study: Samples covering the acute and convalescent phases of COVID-19 were provided by collaborators in the United States, Italy and Spain. The material from the prospective study consisted of cDNA or gDNA derived from T cells, B-cell-depleted T cells, or PBMCs. Deeply sampled blood TCRbeta repertoires from subjects exposed to, actively infected with, or recovered from COVID-19 were included in the dataset. The repertoires were released in a freely available public database intended as a resource for research on the immune response to SARS-CoV-2. The samples were drawn from two sources: the first 160 participants of the ongoing ImmuneRACE study, and 1,200 or so subjects contributed by 6 global collaborators. Sample metadata almost always included a de-identified subject ID, COVID-19 status, age in years and sex. Where available, HLA class I and class II types were taken from metadata supplied by the sample provider and were not determined by assay-based typing. Overall study results and their limits: The amount of clinical and demographic metadata varied by source and participant and was provided uncurated.

Concerning this clone itself: It lacks a known antigen. It has no much larger one-base neighbor in the sample; base qualities were not kept.

TCRbeta CDR3 regions were amplified from genomic DNA by means of the immunoSEQ Assay, a bias-controlled multiplex PCR. The source study handled its data this way. Nucleated cell counts per sample were estimated from amplification of reference gene primers within the assay. To quantify the absolute abundance of each unique TCRbeta CDR3 rearrangement, sequence reads were collapsed and filtered. For each sample, productive Simpson clonality was calculated as the square root of Simpson's diversity index over productive rearrangements. Sourced from immuneACCESS, this table was stored by TCRdb with only in-frame sequences that have V and J called. A share of the clones is absent; for the studies checked, an unresolved V gene accounts for under half, and the remainder has no known explanation. V, J and clone size derive from that table, while D and trimming were established from the DNA sequence. Here the sample has more than 150,000 clones; around 80% occur a single time. The top ten hold roughly 2.9% of the sample.

Whole blood was collected in K2EDTA tubes by collaborating institutions according to the institutions' own protocols. For TCRbeta analysis, collaborators shipped samples in one of three forms: frozen whole blood, isolated PBMCs, or DNA extracted from either of those sample types. Clipping removes 0 bases from V and 0 bases from J, with 5 as the unmatched junction base count. CDR1 and CDR2 (LGHNA, YNFKEQ) derive from the germline V gene. Measured from the cysteine to the phenylalanine, the CDR3 is 17 residues long. Of all the DNA, just the CDR3 is kept, 51 bases in frame from base 1. The sequence was obtained from a woman aged 60-75 years with acute or convalescent COVID-19. This chain joins TRBV4-2 to TRBJ2-7, with 10 middle bases fitting TRBD2. The sample consisted of peripheral blood. CDR3 region: CASSQDVAGGNSYEQYF. The nucleotides read TGTGCCAGCAGCCAAGATGTAGCGGGGGGAAACTCCTACGAGCAGTACTTC.